The rows below give T cell receptor beta chains drawn from one sample of a study of T cells after yellow fever vaccination. Each CDR3 protein gets one entry after TCRdb re-called the 5' RACE reads with MiXCR. The repertoire holds roughly 310,000 distinct CDR3 sequences, with around 3.9% as singletons. The input for sequencing was PBMCs, taken on the day of the yellow fever booster vaccination. The source is a young man who received the YFV17D yellow fever vaccine. The CDR3 runs from the conserved cysteine through the conserved F or W. Fields, in order: J gene, clone size, V gene, CDR3 length, D gene, CDR3 DNA, CDR3 protein. The D gene is left open where the match is weak. For some rows the clone size is stated as once, few or many, or as a class when expanded; others skip it.

>TRBJ1-2|NA|TRBV11-2|16|NA
TGTGCCAGCAGCTCCATCGGACAGCGGAGTAACTATGGCTACACCTTC
CASSSIGQRSNYGYTF
>TRBJ1-2|few|TRBV7-6|15|NA
TGTGCCAGCAGCTTAGGGACCAGGGGAGACTATGGCTACACCTTC
CASSLGTRGDYGYTF
>TRBJ2-7|many|TRBV12-3/TRBV12-4|13|TRBD1
TGTGCCAGCACCGGGACAGGGGGCTACGAGCAGTACTTC
CASTGTGGYEQYF
>TRBJ1-2|many|TRBV6-5|16|TRBD1
TGTGCCAGCAGTTACCTACACAGGGGTATCTCCTATGGCTACACCTTC
CASSYLHRGISYGYTF
>TRBJ2-2|NA|TRBV6-5|18|NA
TGTGCCAGCAGTTACTTGAGACCCCGGGTCGATTTCACCGGGGAGCTGTTTTTT
CASSYLRPRVDFTGELFF
>TRBJ2-1|many|TRBV4-1|13|NA
TGCGCCAGCAGCCAAGATATCAATCAGGTTCCGTTCTTC
CASSQDINQVPFF
>TRBJ1-2|many|TRBV6-1|14|TRBD1
TGTGCCAGCAGTGTCTTACAGGGGGCCCATGGCTACACCTTC
CASSVLQGAHGYTF
>TRBJ2-7|many|TRBV6-2/TRBV6-3|14|NA
TGTGCCAGCAGTTACGGGCCAGGAGGCTACGAGCAGTACTTC
CASSYGPGGYEQYF
>TRBJ2-3|many|TRBV6-5|19|TRBD2
TGTGCCAGCAGTAGGGGACTAGCGGGGGGACGCCCCCAGACTGATACGCAGTATTTT
CASSRGLAGGRPQTDTQYF
>TRBJ2-5|many|TRBV10-2|12|TRBD1
TGCGCCAGCCCCACAGGGGAAGAGACCCAGTACTTC
CASPTGEETQYF
>TRBJ2-3|many|TRBV2|19|TRBD2
TGTGCCAGCAGCGGGACTAGCGGGTGGTTGCAATCTACCACAGATACGCAGTATTTT
CASSGTSGWLQSTTDTQYF
>TRBJ1-6|few|TRBV12-3/TRBV12-4|16|NA
TGTGCCAGCAGAGGGGGGGGTTGGTCCTATAATTCACCCCTCCACTTT
CASRGGGWSYNSPLHF
>TRBJ1-5|many|TRBV28|14|NA
TGTGCCAGCAACCCCGACAGTAGCAATCAGCCCCAGCATTTT
CASNPDSSNQPQHF
>TRBJ1-5|many|TRBV6-5|15|TRBD1
TGTGCCAGCAGTATCGGACAGGGGAGCAATCAGCCCCAGCATTTT
CASSIGQGSNQPQHF
>TRBJ2-1|few|TRBV9|13|NA
TGTGCCAGCAGCGTACTTCAATCCAATGAGCAGTTCTTC
CASSVLQSNEQFF
>TRBJ2-3|NA|TRBV11-1|14|NA
TGTGCCAGCAGCTTCGGGGAAAGAGGGGATACGCAGTATTTT
CASSFGERGDTQYF
>TRBJ1-3|few|TRBV7-9|16|NA
TGTGCCAGCAGCCGTCCTTACCGGGACTCTGGAAACACCATATATTTT
CASSRPYRDSGNTIYF
>TRBJ2-5|few|TRBV5-5|13|NA
TGTGCCAGCAGCTTGGGCCCTCCAGAGACCCAGTACTTC
CASSLGPPETQYF
>TRBJ2-1|many|TRBV5-1|18|TRBD2
TGCGCCAGCAGGCCCCCCGTTAGCGGGGGAAGCTCCTACAATGAGCAGTTCTTC
CASRPPVSGGSSYNEQFF
>TRBJ1-5|many|TRBV5-6|15|NA
TGTGCCAGCAGCTTGGGGAGCTATAGCAATCAGCCCCAGCATTTT
CASSLGSYSNQPQHF
>TRBJ2-3|many|TRBV6-2/TRBV6-3|14|NA
TGTGCCAGCAGTTACCTGCAGAGTACAGATACGCAGTATTTT
CASSYLQSTDTQYF
>TRBJ2-3|NA|TRBV5-1|16|TRBD2
TGCGCCAGCAGCTTGGCGGGAGCGGGGGCCTCAGATACGCAGTATTTT
CASSLAGAGASDTQYF
>TRBJ2-1|many|TRBV24-1|13|NA
TGTGCCACCAGTGAACCGGACCGGAATCAGCAGTTCTTC
CATSEPDRNQQFF
>TRBJ1-1|many|TRBV6-5|13|NA
TGTGCCAGCAGTTACAGGGGAAGCTACGAAGCTTTCTTT
CASSYRGSYEAFF
>TRBJ2-1|few|TRBV24-1|15|NA
TGTGCCACCAGTGATAAATATGGTAGGGGAAATGAGCAGTTCTTC
CATSDKYGRGNEQFF
>TRBJ1-4|NA|TRBV18|14|TRBD1
TGTGCCAGCTCACCAAATCCGACAGGGGAAAAACTGTTTTTT
CASSPNPTGEKLFF
>TRBJ1-1|many|TRBV5-6|14|NA
TGTGCCAGCAGCTTGGGGACAGCGAACACTGAAGCTTTCTTT
CASSLGTANTEAFF
>TRBJ2-5|many|TRBV7-2|15|TRBD2
TGTGCCAGCAGCTATAGCGGGGGGGCCAGGGAGACCCAGTACTTC
CASSYSGGARETQYF
>TRBJ2-3|many|TRBV5-1|14|TRBD2
TGCGCCAGCAGCTTTGCGGGGGGGCCAGTTAAGCAGTATTTT
CASSFAGGPVKQYF
>TRBJ1-1|few|TRBV11-3|13|NA
TGTGCCAGCAGCTCGGGACTGGACACTGAAGCTTTCTTT
CASSSGLDTEAFF
>TRBJ2-3|many|TRBV4-1|16|TRBD2
TGCGCCAGCAGCCAACTACTAGCGGGGATCTCAGATACGCAGTATTTT
CASSQLLAGISDTQYF
>TRBJ2-3|NA|TRBV2|15|NA
TGTGCCAGCAGTGAAGAGGGCCCGGGATCAGATACGCAGTATTTT
CASSEEGPGSDTQYF
>TRBJ1-2|few|TRBV6-5|14|NA
TGTGCCAGCGCAACGGACGGATCTGGCGATGGCTACACCTTC
CASATDGSGDGYTF
>TRBJ1-6|many|TRBV7-4|18|NA
TGTGCCAGCAACCCCCGGTTCCACTTGAGCTCCTATAATTCACCCCTCCACTTT
CASNPRFHLSSYNSPLHF
>TRBJ2-3|many|TRBV5-1|16|NA
TGCGCCAGCAGCCTGGGAGCGACGGGGACCCCGGTTACGCAGTATTTT
CASSLGATGTPVTQYF
>TRBJ1-2|many|TRBV28|16|NA
TGTGCCAGCAGTTCCAGTCCGGGGGAAGCTAACTATGGCTACACCTTC
CASSSSPGEANYGYTF
>TRBJ2-7|NA|TRBV20-1|14|NA
TGCAGTGCTAGCCAACTGTCGTACTCCTACGAGCAGTACTTC
CSASQLSYSYEQYF
>TRBJ1-2|NA|TRBV4-1|14|NA
TGCGCCAGCAGCCAAGTAATCCGTATCTATGGCTACACCTTC
CASSQVIRIYGYTF
>TRBJ2-2|few|TRBV19|17|TRBD1
TGTGCCAGTAAATTCTGGGCAGGGGGCGAGGACACCGGGGAGCTGTTTTTT
CASKFWAGGEDTGELFF
>TRBJ2-2|NA|TRBV5-1|15|NA
TGCGCCAGCAGCTTACAGGGATCAGGCGGCGGGGAGCTGTTTTTT
CASSLQGSGGGELFF
>TRBJ2-2|many|TRBV5-1|18|TRBD1
TGCGCCAGCAGCTCAAATCTCAGGGGGCCACGAACAGCCGGGGAGCTGTTTTTT
CASSSNLRGPRTAGELFF
>TRBJ2-3|NA|TRBV6-2/TRBV6-3|16|NA
TGTGCCAGCAGTTACTCCTCCGCAGGGGCTGCAGATACGCCGTATTTT
CASSYSSAGAADTPYF
>TRBJ2-1|few|TRBV20-1|13|TRBD2
TGCAGTGCTAGAGTTGGCGGGGGACTCCCCGAGTTCTTC
CSARVGGGLPEFF
>TRBJ2-3|few|TRBV2|15|NA
TGTGCCAGCAGTGTAGGTAGCAGTCGCACAGATACGCAGTATTTT
CASSVGSSRTDTQYF
>TRBJ2-3|many|TRBV5-1|15|NA
TGCGCCAGCAGCTTGCTGGGACGGAGCGCAGATACGCAGTATTTT
CASSLLGRSADTQYF
>TRBJ2-2|many|TRBV14|15|TRBD1
TGTGCCAGCACCCCCGGGACAGGGGACACCGGGGAGCTGTTTTTT
CASTPGTGDTGELFF
>TRBJ2-3|NA|TRBV12-3/TRBV12-4|16|TRBD2
TGTGCCAGCGGCCAGGGGACTAGCGGTAGCACAGATACGCAGTATTTT
CASGQGTSGSTDTQYF
>TRBJ2-5|many|TRBV29-1|17|TRBD1
TGCAGCGTTGAACTCCCCCGCCTCGGACAGGTACAAGAGACCCAGTACTTC
CSVELPRLGQVQETQYF
>TRBJ1-5|few|TRBV6-6|14|TRBD1
TGTGCCAGCAGCCTGGACAGGGATGATCAGCCCCAGCATTTT
CASSLDRDDQPQHF
>TRBJ2-7|many|TRBV6-2/TRBV6-3|13|TRBD2
TGTGCCAGCGGCTTAGCGGGACCCTACGAGCAGTACTTC
CASGLAGPYEQYF
>TRBJ1-6|many|TRBV27|13|NA
TGTGCCAGCATGCAGCCCTATAATTCACCCCTCCACTTT
CASMQPYNSPLHF
>TRBJ1-5|many|TRBV4-1|16|NA
TGCGCCAGCAGCCAAGATCCGCCGGGAACCAATCAGCCCCAGCATTTT
CASSQDPPGTNQPQHF
>TRBJ1-5|many|TRBV6-2/TRBV6-3|14|NA
TGTGCCAGCAGGGCGGTGTCTTCCAATCAGCCCCAGCATTTT
CASRAVSSNQPQHF
>TRBJ1-1|many|TRBV5-1|14|NA
TGCGCCAGCAGCTTCGAGGGCCTGAACACTGAAGCTTTCTTT
CASSFEGLNTEAFF
>TRBJ2-7|NA|TRBV20-1|15|NA
TGCAGTGCTAGAGACGGGGGAAAGATGACCTACGAGCAGTACTTC
CSARDGGKMTYEQYF